This TCR beta chain was recovered during a study of cytomegalovirus exposure and HLA in healthy donors (dated by TCRdb to between 2016 and 2019). Looking at the study overall: In an earlier analysis of under 750 of the donors, around 290 Gb of sequence data and just under 120 million unique TCR beta sequences from about 190 million T cells were reported. An early release that covered about 640 HLA-typed donors contained approximately 300 gigabases of sequencing data and roughly 84 million unique TCR sequences. Among the approximately 400 genotyped donors, more than 70% belonged to the genetic ancestry cluster associated with self-reported Caucasian donors. The study aimed to test whether signatures of past pathogen exposure could be identified by cataloging public T cell receptors. Using immunosequencing, the study profiled T cell repertoires from 666 subjects and related those repertoires to cytomegalovirus serostatus. Along with the roughly 700-subject first cohort, a separate validation cohort of 120 different subjects was used. High-throughput TCR immunosequencing, statistical association of individual TCRs with disease status, and machine learning were combined to predict cytomegalovirus infection status. A later analysis re-analyzed previously published TCR beta repertoires from 500 to 700 donors and added high-resolution HLA genotyping to study TCR occurrence patterns. Rather than drawing on any new phenotypic data, the later analysis identified candidate immune exposures from TCR beta sequences and the way those sequences occurred across donors. In an earlier analysis of 500 to 650 of the donors, high-throughput TCR beta sequencing was used to judge whether each TCR beta V gene segment behaved as functional or pseudogenic. Donor age, sex, ethnicity and CMV serostatus were collected together with the repertoire data. A later genetic analysis took genome-wide SNP genotypes for about 55% of the roughly 670 donors and used that subset as a discovery cohort. All discovery cohort repertoires had been generated on a single sequencing platform. Both class I and class II loci were covered by HLA typing, at four-digit resolution. Typing coverage varied by locus: roughly 620-630 donors for A, B, C, DRB1 and DQB1; approximately 560 for DQA1; some 610 for DPA1; about 450 for DPB1. A few DR-DQ haplotypes were treated as single units for association and clustering because of strong linkage in the cohort. Among some 400 genotyped donors of the cohort, an average of approximately 220,000 unique TCR beta nucleotide sequences was sequenced per donor, of which about 18% were non-productive.

Measured from the cysteine to the phenylalanine, the CDR3 is 16 residues long. The entry retains the CDR3 DNA only, 48 bases that are in frame from base 1. Taken from the germline V gene, the CDR1 and CDR2 loops are SGHAT and FQNNGV. What the study reported, not specific to this receptor: Most TCR sequences were seen in very few donors, while some public TCRs were found in many individuals. A further reported finding was that TCR beta sequences accurately predicted the HLA-A and HLA-B alleles for most subjects in the first cohort. The classifier was reported to diagnose cytomegalovirus status with high specificity and sensitivity in both the original cohort and the validation cohort. A later analysis found that TCR association rates varied across HLA loci, with DRB1 alleles showing the most associated TCRs and HLA-C alleles the fewest. In a later genetic analysis, fewer N-insertions in productive TCRs were reported among donors in an Asian-associated ancestry cluster than the approximately 710-donor mean. Broadly in line with IMGT annotations, most TCR beta V segments showed up in productive rearrangements about 87% or about 30% of the time in an earlier analysis of 587 of the donors. A cluster of highly shared sequence variants was judged likely to represent a technical artifact of the sequencing pipeline. In a later analysis, most CMV-associated TCR beta chains were found to appear HLA-restricted, with HLA associations seemingly driven largely by CMV exposure. Around 16 rarely observed V segments, including chromosome 9 orphons, were excluded from the earlier analysis of several hundred of the donors because counts were too low. For the cohort, immune exposure information was limited to CMV serostatus. At a false discovery rate of 0.05, a later analysis linked 16,000 or so TCR beta sequences to specific HLA alleles. An association between a missense DCLRE1C variant and V-gene and J-gene trimming of TCR beta chains was found in a later genetic analysis and replicated in an independent cohort. Several of the top co-occurrence clusters appeared to be linked to parvovirus B19, influenza, CMV and Epstein-Barr virus, according to a later analysis. In the study, 164 TCR beta chains were listed as associated with cytomegalovirus. This cohort had only TCR beta chains sequenced, and the lack of alpha or paired-chain data limited which features could be detected. In vitro tests confirmed that three of the cytomegalovirus-associated TCR beta chains recognize cytomegalovirus antigens. Because HLA typing was missing for some donors at each locus, association tests included only the typed subset. Assigning TCR associations to individual alleles was difficult when HLA alleles, especially DR and DQ, strongly co-occurred. Some IMGT-functional V segments, including TRBV6-2 and TRBV6-3, could not be distinguished by the 87-base-pair reads and were therefore excluded. Roughly uniform sequencing depth across donors was assumed in presence/absence analyses, although this assumption may not hold. Correlated functional status among segregating V segments might reflect linkage disequilibrium, but an unknown experimental factor could not be ruled out. In a later analysis, HLA-associated TCR beta chains were found to be more clonally expanded and to have lower generation probabilities than equally common non-associated chains. The authors suggested that the approach could potentially be generalized to other disease states and immunological phenotypes.

The cohort consisted of fewer than 700 healthy bone marrow donors. At the time of sampling, every cohort member was nominally healthy, though immune exposures that went unrecorded were likely present. The donor tested CMV seronegative, placing the donor among the 300 to 450 seronegative members of the cohort. A peripheral blood sample was provided by each donor, and peripheral blood mononuclear cells were used for TCR beta sequencing. Genomic DNA was extracted from the blood cell samples with the Qiagen DNeasy Blood Extraction Kit. Receptor amplification or capture employed the immunoSEQ multiplex PCR assay. A mixture of 60 forward primers for TCR Vbeta segments and 13 reverse primers for TCR Jbeta segments was used in the multiplex PCR. The CDR3 region of rearranged TCR beta genes was amplified from genomic DNA by a multiplex PCR assay. Amplified TCR beta libraries were sequenced as 87-base-pair reads on the Illumina HiSeq System. In the authors' own workflow: Across the 666 repertoires, a later analysis counted some 80 million unique TCR beta chains, around 10 million of which were shared by at least two donors. To remove PCR and sequencing errors, raw reads were error-corrected and collapsed into unique sequences using a nearest-neighbor algorithm that merged closely related sequences. V, D and J gene segments were assigned by aligning CDR3 sequences to IMGT reference sequences. For a sequence to be retained, at least a six-nucleotide match to both a V gene segment and a J gene segment was required. A rearrangement counted as productive if the CDR3 had no stop codons and remained in frame with V and J, and every other rearrangement counted as non-productive. Following IMGT convention, CDR3 was defined as the stretch from the second conserved V-encoded cysteine to the conserved J-encoded phenylalanine. The earlier analysis of more than 450 of the donors excluded sequences that lacked an unambiguous match to a single V gene segment. In an earlier analysis of 587 of the donors, V segments were called functional above 56.7% productive rearrangements and were called segregating when the between-donor standard deviation exceeded 5%. A statistical classification framework was built for diagnosing cytomegalovirus status from the catalog of TCR beta chain sequences. V and J gene assignment, in a later analysis, came from comparing TCR nucleotide sequences with IMGT/GENE-DB human TR gene sequences. In a later analysis, CDR3 sequences and most-parsimonious VDJ recombination scenarios were assigned using the TCRdist pipeline. In a later analysis, each TCR beta chain was defined by its CDR3 amino acid sequence together with its V-gene family, and reads without a unique V-gene family were excluded. In a later analysis, 500 to 650 highly shared, low-generation-probability nucleotide sequences were removed to address suspected cross-contamination and a sequencing artifact. A later analysis calculated a clonal expansion index for each public chain from normalized within-repertoire ranks of inferred template counts. In a later analysis, generation probabilities were computed using a VDJ recombination model fitted to out-of-frame rearrangements, and the results were checked against IGoR. In a later analysis, TCR-TCR, TCR-HLA and TCR-CMV co-occurrence was scored with hypergeometric tests, and a repertoire-size bias correction was applied to TCR pairs. In a later analysis, false discovery rates were estimated by permuting HLA or CMV assignments 20 times. In a later analysis, co-occurring TCRs were grouped using DBSCAN, with TCRdist sequence similarity added in when clustering inside HLA-allele-positive subsets. Co-occurrence clustering excluded repertoires with fewer than 30,000 or more than 120,000 public chains, plus five with anomalous nucleotide sharing. TCRdb limited this immuneACCESS table to in-frame rearrangements with V and J called. A share of clones is missing; checked studies link under half to unresolved V genes, and the rest is unexplained. For V, J and clone size, that table is used; D and trimming come from the DNA. Across this sample there are about 160,000 clones, with approximately 80% seen only once. Approximately 1.5% of the sample is in the top ten clones.

As to this clone: No cognate antigen has been identified for it. No much larger clone is present one base from it, and per-base qualities are unavailable.

This TCR was recovered from a male donor in good health and CMV-seronegative. Sequencing was done on a sample of PBMCs. Recombination joined TRBV11-2 with TRBJ2-5, and possibly TRBD2, on 5 matching bases. TRBJ2-7 matches the DNA end more closely, so the J call is doubtful. The CDR3 region: CASSLGGARSSYEQYF. The DNA sequence is as follows: TGTGCCAGCAGCTTAGGGGGAGCACGAAGCTCCTACGAGCAGTACTTC.